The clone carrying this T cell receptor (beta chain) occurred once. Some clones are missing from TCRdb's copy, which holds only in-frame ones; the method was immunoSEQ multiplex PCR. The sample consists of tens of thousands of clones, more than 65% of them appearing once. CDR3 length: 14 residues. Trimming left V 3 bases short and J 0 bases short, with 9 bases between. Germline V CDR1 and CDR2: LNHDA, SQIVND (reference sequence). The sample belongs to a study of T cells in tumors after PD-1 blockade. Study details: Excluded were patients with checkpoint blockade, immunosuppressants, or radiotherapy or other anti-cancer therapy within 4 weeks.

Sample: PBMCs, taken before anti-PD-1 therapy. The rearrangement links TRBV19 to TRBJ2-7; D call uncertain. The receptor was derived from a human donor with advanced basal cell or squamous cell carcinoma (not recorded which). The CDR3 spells CASSILGPSYEQYF. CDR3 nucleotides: TGTGCCAGTAGTATTCTGGGTCCCTCCTACGAGCAGTACTTC.